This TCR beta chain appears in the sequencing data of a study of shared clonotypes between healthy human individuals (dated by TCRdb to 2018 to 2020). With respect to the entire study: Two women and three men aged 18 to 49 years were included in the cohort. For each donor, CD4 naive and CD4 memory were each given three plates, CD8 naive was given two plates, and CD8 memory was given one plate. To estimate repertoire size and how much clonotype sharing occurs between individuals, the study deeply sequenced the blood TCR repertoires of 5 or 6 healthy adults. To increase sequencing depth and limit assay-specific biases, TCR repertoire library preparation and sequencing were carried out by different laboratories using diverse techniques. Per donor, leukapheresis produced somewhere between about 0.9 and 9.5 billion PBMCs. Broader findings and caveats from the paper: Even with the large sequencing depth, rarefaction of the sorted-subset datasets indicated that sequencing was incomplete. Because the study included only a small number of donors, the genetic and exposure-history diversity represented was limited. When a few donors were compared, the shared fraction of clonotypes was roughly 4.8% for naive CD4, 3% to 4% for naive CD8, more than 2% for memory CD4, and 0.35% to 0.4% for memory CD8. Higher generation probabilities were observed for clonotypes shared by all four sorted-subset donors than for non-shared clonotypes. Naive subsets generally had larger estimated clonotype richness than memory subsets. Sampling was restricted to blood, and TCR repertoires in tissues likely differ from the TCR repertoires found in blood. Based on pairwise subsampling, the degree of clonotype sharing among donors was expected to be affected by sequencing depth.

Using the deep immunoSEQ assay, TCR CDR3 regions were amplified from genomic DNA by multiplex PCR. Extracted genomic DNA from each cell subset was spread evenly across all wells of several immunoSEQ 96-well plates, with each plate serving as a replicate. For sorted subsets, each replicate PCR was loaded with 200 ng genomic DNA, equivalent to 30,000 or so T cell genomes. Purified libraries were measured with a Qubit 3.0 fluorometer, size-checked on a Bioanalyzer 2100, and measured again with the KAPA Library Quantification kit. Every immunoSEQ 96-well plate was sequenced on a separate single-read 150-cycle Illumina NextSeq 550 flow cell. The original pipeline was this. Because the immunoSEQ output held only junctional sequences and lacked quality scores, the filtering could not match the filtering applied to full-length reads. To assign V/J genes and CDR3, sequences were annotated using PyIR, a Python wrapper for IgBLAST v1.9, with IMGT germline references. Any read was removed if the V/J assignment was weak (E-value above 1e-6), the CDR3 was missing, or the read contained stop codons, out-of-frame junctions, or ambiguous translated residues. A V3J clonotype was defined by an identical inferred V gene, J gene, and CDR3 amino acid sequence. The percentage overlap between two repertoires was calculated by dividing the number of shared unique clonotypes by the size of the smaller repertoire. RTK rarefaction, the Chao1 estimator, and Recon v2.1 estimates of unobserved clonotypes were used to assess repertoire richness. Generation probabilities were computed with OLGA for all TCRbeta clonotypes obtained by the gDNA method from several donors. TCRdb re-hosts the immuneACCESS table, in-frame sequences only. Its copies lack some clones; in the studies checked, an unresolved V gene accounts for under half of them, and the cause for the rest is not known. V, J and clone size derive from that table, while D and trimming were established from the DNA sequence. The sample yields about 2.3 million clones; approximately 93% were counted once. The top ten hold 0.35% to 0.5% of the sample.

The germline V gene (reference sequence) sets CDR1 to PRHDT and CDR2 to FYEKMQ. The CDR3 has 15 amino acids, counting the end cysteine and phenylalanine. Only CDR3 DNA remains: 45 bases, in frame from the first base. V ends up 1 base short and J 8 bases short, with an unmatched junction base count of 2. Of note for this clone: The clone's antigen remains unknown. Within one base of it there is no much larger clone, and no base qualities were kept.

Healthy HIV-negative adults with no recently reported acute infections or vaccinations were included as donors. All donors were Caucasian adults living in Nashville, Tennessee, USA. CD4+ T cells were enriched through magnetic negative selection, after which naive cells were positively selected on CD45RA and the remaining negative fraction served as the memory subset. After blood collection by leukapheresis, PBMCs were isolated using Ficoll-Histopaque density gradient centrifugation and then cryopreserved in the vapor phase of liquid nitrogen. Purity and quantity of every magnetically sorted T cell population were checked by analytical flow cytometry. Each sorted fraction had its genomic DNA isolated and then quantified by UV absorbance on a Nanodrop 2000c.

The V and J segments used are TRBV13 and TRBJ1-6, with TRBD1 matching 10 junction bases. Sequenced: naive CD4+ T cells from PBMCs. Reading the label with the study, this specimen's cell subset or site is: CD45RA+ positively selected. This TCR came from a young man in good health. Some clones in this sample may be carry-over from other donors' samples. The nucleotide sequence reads TGTGCCAGCAGCTTAGCGGGACAGGGGTATTCACCCCTCCACTTT. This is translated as CASSLAGQGYSPLHF.